The clone carrying this TCR beta chain came up a few times. V was shortened by 5 bases and J by 0 bases, with 14 bases between the two germline ends. In germline, CDR1 is MDHEN, CDR2 SYDVKM. The CDR3 covers 16 residues. The data are from a study of OX40 agonist ivuxolimab in advanced cancers. About the study: Six ivuxolimab dose levels, 0.01 to 10 mg/kg, were given intravenously every 2 weeks.

Using immunoSEQ multiplex PCR, the repertoire was profiled, and TCRdb retains in-frame clones only, with some absent. The table has roughly 52,000 clones, roughly 86% seen once. This clonotype was obtained from an adult with an advanced solid tumor such as melanoma, head and neck, liver or kidney cancer. The material sequenced was CD4+ or CD8+ T cells sorted from blood, taken in a trial of the OX40 agonist ivuxolimab. The chain is built from TRBV28 and TRBJ1-3, with a weak D call TRBD1 (5 bases). The CDR3 DNA reads as TGTGCCAGCAGTACCTGGAGACAGAGCTCTGGAAACACCATATATTTT. Amino acids: CASSTWRQSSGNTIYF.